This TCR beta chain appears in the sequencing data of a study of beta chain features in type 1 diabetes. Whole-study findings and limits: The influence of HLA type on TCRB rearrangement stayed undetermined. Shortening of TCRB CDR3s, moderate but significant, appeared in all four CD4+ subsets of Type 1 diabetes patients.

The isolated RNA, all of it, was reverse transcribed, so expressed TCRB transcripts were what got sequenced. The assay was immunoSEQ multiplex PCR, and TCRdb's table has in-frame clones only and misses some. Of more than 95,000 clones in the sample, roughly 28% were seen once. To note about this clone: What it binds is unknown.

CDR1 and CDR2 (germline): SNHLY, FYNNEI. V was cut by 6 bases and J by 10 bases, with 13 bases left in between. This CDR3 has 12 amino acids. The TCR comes from a woman aged 18-29 years with type 1 diabetes. This sequence joins TRBV2 and TRBJ2-1; weak D call: TRBD2 (6 bases). The sample was central memory CD4+ T cells from blood. CDR3 bases: TGTGCCAGCAGGGGGGACTTGCGAGAGCAGTTCTTC. Amino acid sequence: CASRGDLREQFF.